This T cell receptor beta chain was sequenced during a study of CD4+ T cells in melanoma. Study results and caveats: Neoantigen-specific CD4+ T cells in melanoma reportedly had diverse differentiation states. CD8+ T cell, macrophage and B cell function reportedly correlated with neoantigen-specific CD4+ T cells.

The V end lost 2 bases, the J end lost 2 bases, and 15 bases lay between the germline ends. The CDR3 totals 16 residues. From germline, CDR1 is SGHRS and CDR2 YFSETQ. As to this clone: Its antigen is not identified.

Clones were read by immunoSEQ multiplex PCR, and TCRdb kept only the in-frame ones, dropping some. This sample has 18,000 or so clones, with 81% found just once. The J gene is TRBJ2-3, the V gene TRBV5-1; D may correspond to TRBD1 or TRBD2 (5 bases each). This receptor was identified in a human donor with melanoma. Material for sequencing was cells from a culture (not recorded whether cultured in vitro). Written as DNA, the CDR3 is TGCGCCAGCAGCTTCAACCCGGGACGGAACACAGATACGCAGTATTTT. Its translation: CASSFNPGRNTDTQYF.